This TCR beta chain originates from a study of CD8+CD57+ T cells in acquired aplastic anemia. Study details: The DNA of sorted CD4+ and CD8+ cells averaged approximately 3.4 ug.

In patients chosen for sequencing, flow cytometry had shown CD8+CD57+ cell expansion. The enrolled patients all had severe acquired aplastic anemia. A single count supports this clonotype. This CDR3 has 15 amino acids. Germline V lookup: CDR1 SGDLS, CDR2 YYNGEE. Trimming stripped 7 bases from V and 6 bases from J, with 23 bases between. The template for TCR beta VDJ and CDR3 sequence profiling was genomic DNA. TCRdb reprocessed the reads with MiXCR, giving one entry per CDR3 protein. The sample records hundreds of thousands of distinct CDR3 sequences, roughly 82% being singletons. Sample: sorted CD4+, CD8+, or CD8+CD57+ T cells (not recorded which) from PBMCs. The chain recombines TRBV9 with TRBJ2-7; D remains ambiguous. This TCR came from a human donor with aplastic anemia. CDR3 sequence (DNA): TGTGCCAGCGGTCATGGTGGCACAGAGACGCCCGAGCAGTACGTC. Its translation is CASGHGGTETPEQYV.